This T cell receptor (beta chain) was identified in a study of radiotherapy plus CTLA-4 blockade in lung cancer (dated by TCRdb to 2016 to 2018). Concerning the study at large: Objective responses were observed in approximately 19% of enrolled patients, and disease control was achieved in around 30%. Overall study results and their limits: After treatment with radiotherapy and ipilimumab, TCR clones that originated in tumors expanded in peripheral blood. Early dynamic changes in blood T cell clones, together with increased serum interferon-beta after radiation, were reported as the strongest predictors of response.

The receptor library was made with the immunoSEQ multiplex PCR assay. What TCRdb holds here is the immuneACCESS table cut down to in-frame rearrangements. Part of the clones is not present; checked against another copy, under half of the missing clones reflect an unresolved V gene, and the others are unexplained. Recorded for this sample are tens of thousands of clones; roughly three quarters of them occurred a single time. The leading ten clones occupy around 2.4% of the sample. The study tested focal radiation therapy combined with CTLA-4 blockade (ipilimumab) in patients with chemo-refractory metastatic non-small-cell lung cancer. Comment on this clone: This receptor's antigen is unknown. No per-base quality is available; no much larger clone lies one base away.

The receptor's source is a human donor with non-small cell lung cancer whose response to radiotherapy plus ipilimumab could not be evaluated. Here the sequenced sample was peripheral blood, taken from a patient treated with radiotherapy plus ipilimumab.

In nucleotides, the sequence is TGCGCCAGCAGCTCATATACAGGGGGCGGGGTGGATACGCAGTATTTT. Translation gives CASSSYTGGGVDTQYF. The chain is assembled from TRBV5-1 and TRBJ2-3; 9 central nucleotides agree with TRBD1. The germline V end is reduced by 3 bases and the J end by 6 bases; junction bases left unmatched: 11. CDR1 SGHRS and CDR2 YFSETQ were looked up in the germline V gene. The CDR3 measures 16 amino acids from cysteine to phenylalanine. Of the read, only the CDR3 DNA is kept; its 48 bases are in frame from base 1.